The 14 T cell receptor beta chains below come from one sample, sequenced in a study of regulatory T cells in long-lasting Graves disease. Relying on iRepertoire HTBI primers and Arm-PCR of CDR3 regions, the team built TCR beta libraries. One entry per CDR3 protein results from TCRdb running MiXCR on the multiplex PCR reads. Of about 530,000 distinct CDR3 sequences detected, about 16% appear once; the ten largest clones hold 25%. Time point given: newly diagnosed GD, antithyroid drugs for less than 3 months. Isolated PBMC RNA provided the starting material for the TCR library. These data were likewise used in another study, on T cells in Graves' hyperthyroidism and ophthalmopathy.

This specimen was peripheral blood mononuclear cells (PBMCs), taken at new diagnosis, from a patient treated with antithyroid drugs. These receptors came from a middle-aged woman with Graves disease.

This clonotype was detected a few times. This rearrangement joins TRBV6-2 or TRBV6-3 to TRBJ2-3; the D is unclear. Trimming took off 6 bases at V and 0 bases at J, with 13 bases between the two ends. The CDR3 length is 15 residues. Germline V lookup: CDR1 MNHEY, CDR2 SVGEGT. The CDR3 DNA reads as TGTGCCAGCAGACAGACTCGATCTAGCACAGATACGCAGTATTTT. It encodes CASRQTRSSTDTQYF.

This clonotype appeared many times. The chain employs TRBV20-1 and TRBJ2-7; 7 bases match TRBD2. CDR1 and CDR2 from the germline V gene are DFQATT and SNEGSKA (reference sequence). The CDR3 consists of 16 residues. Losses at the gene ends were 0 bases for V and 1 base for J; bases not matched to a gene: 9. CDR3 residues: CSARDQAGRFSYEQYF. DNA for the CDR3: TGCAGTGCTAGAGATCAAGCGGGGAGATTTTCCTACGAGCAGTACTTC.

This clonotype has at least ten counts. The gene calls are TRBV2 and TRBJ1-1; tentative D call: TRBD1 (5 bases). V lost 6 bases and J 0 bases, leaving 11 bases between the germline ends. Germline lookup yields CDR1 SNHLY and CDR2 FYNNEI. The CDR3 contains 14 residues. CDR3 residues: CASSTGGMNTEAFF. DNA of the CDR3: TGTGCCAGCAGCACGGGGGGAATGAACACTGAAGCTTTCTTT. The full variable domain, rest sourced from reference TRBV2 and TRBJ1-1, is EPEVTQTPSHQVTQMGQEVILRCVPISNHLYFYWYRQILGQKVEFLVSFYNNEISEKSEIFDDQFSVERPDGSNFTLKIRSTKLEDSAMYFCASSTGGMNTEAFFGQGTRLTVV.

This clonotype was found many times. CDR3 loop: CASRVTGRDGSTDTQYF. The CDR3 nucleotides read TGTGCCAGCAGAGTGACCGGTAGGGATGGGAGCACAGATACGCAGTATTTT. The rearrangement uses TRBV2 and TRBJ2-3; no definite D call. This CDR3 comprises 17 residues. Per the germline V gene, CDR1 is SNHLY and CDR2 is FYNNEI. The ends were cut back, 6 bases at V and 0 bases at J, with 19 bases in the middle.

The rearrangement uses TRBV12-3 or TRBV12-4 and TRBJ2-3; 10 bases fit TRBD1. The CDR3 loop spans 18 amino acids. J gave up 2 bases and V 6 bases, and 14 bases lay outside the gene matches. The CDR3 reads CASSIRDRGFSYTDTQYF. The CDR3 region has the DNA TGTGCCAGCAGCATCAGGGACAGGGGTTTCTCTTACACAGATACGCAGTATTTT.

In this sample, this clonotype turned up many times. The V gene is TRBV3-1, the J gene TRBJ2-7; 8 bases fit TRBD2. Germline CDR1 is LGHDT and CDR2 is YNNKEL (reference sequence). V shed 0 bases and J 6 bases; nucleotides not matched to a gene: 4. The CDR3 is made up of 14 amino acids. The CDR3 bases are TGTGCCAGCAGCCAAGATGGTCGGGGGGGCGAGCAGTACTTC. Its protein is CASSQDGRGGEQYF.

In the case of this clonotype: The junction does not match germline at one end; this may be a read error. This chain joins TRBV6-5 and TRBJ1-2; D remains ambiguous. The CDR3 sequence is 15 residues long. Germline CDR1 reads MNHEY; CDR2 reads SVGAGI. The CDR3 protein is CASSYSTASNYDYTF. CDR3 nucleotides: TGTGCCAGCAGTTATTCGACGGCTTCTAACTATGACTACACCTTC.

This rearrangement joins TRBV11-2 to TRBJ2-6, with D perhaps assigned TRBD1 or TRBD2 (5 bases each). V was clipped by 7 bases and J by 4 bases, with 17 bases between them. The CDR3 spans 16 residues. From germline, CDR1 is SGHAT and CDR2 FQNNGV. CDR3 sequence (DNA): TGTGCCAGCACCCAGGGACCCGTCTCCGGGGCCAACGTCCTGACTTTC. Encoded protein: CASTQGPVSGANVLTF. The variable domain in full, completed from reference TRBV11-2 and TRBJ2-6, reads EAGVAQSPRYKIIEKRQSVAFWCNPISGHATLYWYQQILGQGPKLLIQFQNNGVVDDSQLPKDRFSAERLKGVDSTLKIQPAKLEDSAVYLCASTQGPVSGANVLTFGAGSRLTVL.

This clonotype has a single count. The CDR3 nucleotides read TGTGCCAGCAGCTTGGCCTATAAGGCAGGGAGGACTGAAGCTTTCTTT. This gives the protein CASSLAYKAGRTEAFF. This sequence joins TRBV5-5 and TRBJ1-1, with D possibly TRBD1 on 5 matching bases. Deletions cut 0 bases from V and 5 bases from J, with 17 bases between. Per germline, CDR1 SGHKS and CDR2 YYEKEE (reference sequence). The length of the CDR3 is 16 residues.

The chain carries TRBV3-1 and TRBJ2-7; 11 bases line up with TRBD2. The CDR3 runs 16 residues. The germline gives CDR1 LGHDT, CDR2 YNNKEL (reference sequence). The V segment lost 0 bases and the J segment 5 bases; nucleotides outside the gene matches: 6. The DNA for the CDR3 is TGTGCCAGCAGCCAAGAATACCTAGCGGGGGGCAACGAGCAGTACTTC. Protein product: CASSQEYLAGGNEQYF.

This clonotype showed up just a few times. The chain uses TRBV27 and TRBJ2-7, with D perhaps assigned TRBD1 or TRBD2 (5 bases each). Deletions cut 6 bases from V and 2 bases from J, with 14 bases between. This CDR3 is 14 amino acids long. Germline V lookup: CDR1 MNHEY, CDR2 SMNVEV (reference sequence). The CDR3 region has the DNA TGTGCCAGCAGAAAACGGGACGCCGCCTACGAGCAGTACTTC. Amino acid sequence: CASRKRDAAYEQYF.

V is TRBV3-1 and J is TRBJ1-3, with 8 positions matching TRBD1. In germline, CDR1 is LGHDT, CDR2 YNNKEL (reference sequence). The junction had 7 bases not matched to a gene; V was cut back by 1 base and J by 8 bases. CDR3 size: 15 residues. The CDR3 DNA is TGTGCCAGCAGCCAAGCGAAGTCAGGGGGCTACACCATATATTTT. Its translation: CASSQAKSGGYTIYF. The full variable domain, rest sourced from reference TRBV3-1 and TRBJ1-3, is DTAVSQTPKYLVTQMGNDKSIKCEQNLGHDTMYWYKQDSKKFLKIMFSYNNKELIINETVPNRFSPKSPDKAHLNLHINSLELGDSAVYFCASSQAKSGGYTIYFGEGSWLTVV.

This clonotype was observed at least ten times. The chain uses TRBV12-3 or TRBV12-4 and TRBJ1-5; TRBD1 aligns across 11 bases. The J segment lost 4 bases and the V segment lost 4 bases, leaving 3 bases of the junction unmatched. The CDR3 covers 15 residues. The CDR3 here is CASSSGQGANQPQHF. The CDR3, as DNA: TGTGCCAGCAGTTCCGGACAGGGGGCAAATCAGCCCCAGCATTTT.

This rearrangement joins TRBV7-9 to TRBJ1-2; perhaps TRBD1 as D (5 bases). CDR3 length: 16 amino acids. Germline V gene sequence: CDR1 SEHNR, CDR2 FQNEAQ (reference sequence). Trimming removed 7 bases at V and 4 bases at J, with 22 bases between. The CDR3 DNA sequence: TGTGCCAGCACGGGGGGTAACACCGGGGGGTCCTATGGCTACACCTTC. Protein: CASTGGNTGGSYGYTF.